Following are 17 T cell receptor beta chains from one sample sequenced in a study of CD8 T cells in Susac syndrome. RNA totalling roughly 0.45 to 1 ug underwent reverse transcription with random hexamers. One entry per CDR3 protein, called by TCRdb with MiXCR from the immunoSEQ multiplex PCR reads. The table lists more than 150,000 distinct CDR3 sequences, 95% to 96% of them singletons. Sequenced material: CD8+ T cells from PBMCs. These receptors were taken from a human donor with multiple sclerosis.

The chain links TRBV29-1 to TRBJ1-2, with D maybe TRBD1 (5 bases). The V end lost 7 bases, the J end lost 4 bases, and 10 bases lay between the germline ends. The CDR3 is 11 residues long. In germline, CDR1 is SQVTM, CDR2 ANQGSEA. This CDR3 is CSALGGYGYTF. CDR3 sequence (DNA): TGCAGCGCACTGGGGGGCTATGGCTACACCTTC.

The CDR3 spells CSVETGDRYNEQFF. Here the CDR3 DNA reads TGCAGCGTTGAGACGGGGGACCGTTACAATGAGCAGTTCTTC. This chain links TRBV29-1 with TRBJ2-1; the D gene is possibly TRBD2 (6 bases). From germline, CDR1 is SQVTM and CDR2 ANQGSEA. CDR3 length: 14 amino acids. Trimming stripped 3 bases from V and 4 bases from J, with 13 bases between.

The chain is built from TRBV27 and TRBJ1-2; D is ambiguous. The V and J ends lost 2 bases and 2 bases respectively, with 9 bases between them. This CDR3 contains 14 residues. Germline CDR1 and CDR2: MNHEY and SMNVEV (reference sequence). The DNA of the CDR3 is TGTGCCAGCAGTTTAGCGAGCACCAACTATGGCTACACCTTC. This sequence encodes CASSLASTNYGYTF.

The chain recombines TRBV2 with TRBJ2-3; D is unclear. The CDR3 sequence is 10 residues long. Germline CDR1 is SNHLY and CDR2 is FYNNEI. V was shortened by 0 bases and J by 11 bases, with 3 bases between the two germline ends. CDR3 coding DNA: TGTGCCAGCAGTGAAGCGCTGCAGTATTTT. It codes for CASSEALQYF.

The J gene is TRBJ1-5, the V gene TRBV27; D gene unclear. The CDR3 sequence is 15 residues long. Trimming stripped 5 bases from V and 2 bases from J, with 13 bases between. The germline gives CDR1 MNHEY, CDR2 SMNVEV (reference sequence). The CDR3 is CASSPLSRGNQPQHF. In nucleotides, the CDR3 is TGTGCCAGCAGTCCCCTATCTAGGGGCAATCAGCCCCAGCATTTT.

CDR3 in DNA: TGCAGCGTTGTCGCTTCGAGCTCCTACAATGAGCAGTTCTTC. It encodes CSVVASSSYNEQFF. This rearrangement joins TRBV29-1 to TRBJ2-1; D not resolved. Germline CDR1 is SQVTM and CDR2 is ANQGSEA. The CDR3 consists of 14 residues. V lost 4 bases and J lost 0, with 10 bases in between.

CDR3: CASSYRGHGYTF. CDR3 DNA: TGTGCCAGCAGTTACCGAGGACATGGCTACACCTTC. The V and J genes are TRBV6-5 and TRBJ1-2; D unresolved. CDR1 and CDR2 from the germline V gene are MNHEY and SVGAGI. This CDR3 is 12 amino acids long. The V gene lost 2 bases and the J gene lost 6 bases, with 7 bases spanning the gap.

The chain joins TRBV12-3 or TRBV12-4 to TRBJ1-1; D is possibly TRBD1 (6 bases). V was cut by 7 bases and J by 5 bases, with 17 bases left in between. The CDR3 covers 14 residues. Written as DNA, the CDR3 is TGTGCCAGCACCGATGCCCAGGGGAGAACTGAAGCTTTCTTT. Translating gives CASTDAQGRTEAFF.

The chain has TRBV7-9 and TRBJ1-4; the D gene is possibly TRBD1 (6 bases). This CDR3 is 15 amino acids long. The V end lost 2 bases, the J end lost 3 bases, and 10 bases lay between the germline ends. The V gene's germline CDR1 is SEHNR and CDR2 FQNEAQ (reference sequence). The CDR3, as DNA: TGTGCCAGCAGCTTATCAAAGGGGGCTAATGAAAAACTGTTTTTT. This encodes CASSLSKGANEKLFF.

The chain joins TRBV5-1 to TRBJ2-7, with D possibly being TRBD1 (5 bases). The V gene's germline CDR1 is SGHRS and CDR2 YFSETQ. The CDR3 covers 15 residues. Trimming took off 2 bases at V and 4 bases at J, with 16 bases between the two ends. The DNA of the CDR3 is TGCGCCAGCAGCTTCGCGTCCAGGGAAGTGTACGAGCAGTACTTC. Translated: CASSFASREVYEQYF.

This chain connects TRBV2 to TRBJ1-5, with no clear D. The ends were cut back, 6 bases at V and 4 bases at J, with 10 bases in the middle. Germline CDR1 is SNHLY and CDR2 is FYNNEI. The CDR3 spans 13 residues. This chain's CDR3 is CASSPDQNQPQHF. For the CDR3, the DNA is TGTGCCAGCAGCCCGGATCAAAATCAGCCCCAGCATTTT.

CDR3 sequence: CASSRTARETEAFF. The CDR3 DNA sequence: TGTGCCAGCAGCCGTACAGCCCGAGAGACTGAAGCTTTCTTT. J is TRBJ1-1 and V is TRBV7-9, with D unresolved. The CDR3 runs to 14 residues. Germline CDR1 SEHNR, CDR2 FQNEAQ (reference sequence). V was cut by 5 bases and J by 5 bases, with 15 bases left in between.

The CDR3 is CASSAKIDRVAYEQYF. The CDR3 nucleotides read TGTGCCAGCAGTGCCAAGATAGACAGGGTGGCCTACGAGCAGTACTTC. The V gene is TRBV27, the J gene TRBJ2-7, with 7 nucleotides matching TRBD1. The CDR3 is 16 residues long. The ends lost 5 bases at V and 2 bases at J; junction bases unmatched: 12. CDR1 is MNHEY and CDR2 is SMNVEV in the germline V gene (reference sequence).

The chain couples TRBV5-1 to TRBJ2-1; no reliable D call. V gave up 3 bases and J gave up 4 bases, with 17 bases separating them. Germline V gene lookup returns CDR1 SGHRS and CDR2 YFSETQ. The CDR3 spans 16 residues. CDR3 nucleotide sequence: TGCGCCAGCAGCTGTTGTGGTCCTTTCCGATACAATGAGCAGTTCTTC. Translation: CASSCCGPFRYNEQFF.

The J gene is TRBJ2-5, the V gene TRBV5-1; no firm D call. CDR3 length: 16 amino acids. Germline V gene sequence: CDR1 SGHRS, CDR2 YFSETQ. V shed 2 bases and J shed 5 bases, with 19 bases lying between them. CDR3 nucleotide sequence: TGCGCCAGCAGCTTCAGCGCTATCGGCGTTATTGAGACCCAGTACTTC. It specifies CASSFSAIGVIETQYF.

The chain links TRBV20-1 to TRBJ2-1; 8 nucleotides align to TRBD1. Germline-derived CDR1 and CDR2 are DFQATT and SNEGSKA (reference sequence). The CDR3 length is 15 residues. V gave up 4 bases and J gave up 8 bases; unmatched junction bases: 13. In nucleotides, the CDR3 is TGCAGTGCTATCCAACTGGCAGGGGGCTTCCATGAGCAGTTCTTC. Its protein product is CSAIQLAGGFHEQFF.

The CDR3 bases are TGTGCCAGCAGTCCGAGAAAGCCGGGACAGGGAAAGTACGAGCAGTACTTC. Amino acid sequence: CASSPRKPGQGKYEQYF. J is TRBJ2-7 and V is TRBV27, with 9 bases matching TRBD1. Germline loops: CDR1 MNHEY, CDR2 SMNVEV (reference sequence). The CDR3 spans 17 residues. Unmatched junction bases numbered 15, after V lost 5 bases and J lost 4 bases.